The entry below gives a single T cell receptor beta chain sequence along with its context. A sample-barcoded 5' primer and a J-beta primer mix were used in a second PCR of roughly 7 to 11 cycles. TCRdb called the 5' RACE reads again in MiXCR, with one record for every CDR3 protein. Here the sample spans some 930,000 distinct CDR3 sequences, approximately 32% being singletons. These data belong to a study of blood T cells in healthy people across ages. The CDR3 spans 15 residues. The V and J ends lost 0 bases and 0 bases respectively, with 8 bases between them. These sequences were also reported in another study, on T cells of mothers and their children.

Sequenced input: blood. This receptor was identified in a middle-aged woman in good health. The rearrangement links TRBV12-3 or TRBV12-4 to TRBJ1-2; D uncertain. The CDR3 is CASSLAARANYGYTF. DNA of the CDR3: TGTGCCAGCAGTTTAGCAGCACGAGCTAACTATGGCTACACCTTC.